This TCR beta chain emerged from a study of neurological immune-mediated disorders (dated by TCRdb to about 2019). Regarding the research as a whole: Among the approximately 35 multiple sclerosis patients, about 30 had relapsing-remitting MS and 3 had secondary progressive MS. Using UMI-based sequencing, the study compared peripheral blood TCR-beta repertoires from patients with HTLV-I-associated myelopathy (HAM/TSP), patients with multiple sclerosis, and healthy controls. The roughly 100 TCR-beta libraries covered PBMC samples along with longitudinal samples, technical triplicates, and paired sorted CD4+ and CD8+ T-cell subsets. Longitudinal HAM/TSP donors and healthy donors each had 3 time-points at intervals of about 3-45 months. The cohort included 68 subjects: 14 with HAM/TSP, roughly 35 with multiple sclerosis, and some 20 healthy controls. General conclusions and limits of the study: In phylogenetic analysis, the repertoires of 18 of 34 MS patients grouped into a cluster of related CDR3 sequences, which suggests a possible signature at the repertoire level. TCR clonal expansion was highest in HAM/TSP patients and lowest in MS patients, with MS patients falling below even healthy controls. The MS cluster showed no association with clinical or MRI features, and the authors stated that larger cohorts are needed. No identical CDR3 amino acid sequences were found to be shared among expanded clones across subjects, suggesting that TCR-beta repertoires were private in all groups.

cDNA was synthesized by template-switch 5'RACE using a primer carrying a 10-nucleotide random unique molecular identifier by which each TCR transcript was tagged. Each sequencing run produced over 160 million TCR-beta sequences covering 15-18 subjects. The RNeasy kit was used to extract total RNA. The KAPA Real-time Library Amplification kit was used to amplify TCR-beta VDJ regions with primers for the TCR constant region and the 5'RACE anchor. Sample indexes and Illumina adaptors were added in a first PCR, and a second PCR then increased library yield. After purification with Ampure beads, the TCR product of roughly 650 bp was size-selected on a 2% E-gel SizeSelection system. Before pooling, library quality was assessed on a Bioanalyzer, concentration was determined with Qubit, and library quantification was performed with the Kapa Library Quantification kit. Paired-end 2 x 150 bp sequencing of the libraries was performed on an Illumina HiSeq 2500. To increase sequence diversity, roughly 24-32% phiX was spiked into each library pool. On the authors' methods: Quality-filtered reads were processed with the UMI-based MiGEC pipeline, which removed over 75% of raw TCR sequences during error correction. IMGT germline references were used for aligning VDJ genes, and each clonotype was defined as a unique CDR3 amino acid sequence together with its V-J genes. VDJtools evaluated clonal expansion, Shannon diversity and CDR3 relatedness (CalcPairwiseDistances, ClusterSamples); CLCbio workbench built phylogenetic trees. A clone was classed as expanded if it had 8 or more unique UMIs, a cutoff based on coefficient-of-variation modelling across technical triplicates. In TCRdb, the public reads were trimmed at Q25 with fastp and aligned with MiXCR, with productive beta chains retained. When rows share a CDR3 protein, they turn into one entry using the most common DNA and genes. The V and J calls and clone size are TCRdb's, not the authors'. The sample table shows approximately 84,000 distinct CDR3 sequences, and 4.3% are seen once. The ten largest clones take up approximately 5.4% of the sample.

The germline V gene specifies MNHEY as CDR1 and SVGAGI as CDR2. V and J are truncated by 0 bases and 8 bases respectively, leaving an intervening sequence of 13 bases. The cysteine opens and the phenylalanine closes a CDR3 of 14 amino acids. Just the 42-base CDR3 DNA is kept, in frame starting at base 1. This clonotype has at least ten counts. Its antigen is not yet known. Base quality data are lacking; no much larger clone is found one base away. The sample's time point, from its label and the paper: longitudinal time-point 3. Libraries from unsorted PBMCs were made from 2 million PBMCs kept in RNAlater at -80 degrees C until RNA extraction. The multiple sclerosis patients were enrolled in a US clinical protocol that used magnetic resonance imaging to evaluate disease progression. Peripheral blood was subjected to Ficoll-Hypaque density gradient centrifugation to isolate PBMCs, which were then cryopreserved in liquid nitrogen.

This TCR derives from a woman aged 55-75 years with multiple sclerosis. The material sequenced was PBMCs. The V and J segments used are TRBV6-5 and TRBJ2-5, with no confident D gene call. The DNA sequence is TGTGCCAGCAGTTACTCGATAGAACTCAGTACCCAGTACTTC. This sequence encodes CASSYSIELSTQYF.